This T cell receptor beta chain is drawn from a study of blood T cells in healthy people across ages. CDR3 length: 12 amino acids. The V and J ends lost 7 bases and 9 bases respectively, with 13 bases between them. The authors ran a second PCR of about 6 to 12 cycles using a sample-barcoded 5' primer and a J-beta primer mix. A tag from a template-switch adaptor with 12 random nucleotides marked each cDNA molecule. Using its own MiXCR run on the 5' RACE reads, TCRdb lists one record per CDR3 protein. The sample lists about 1 million distinct CDR3 sequences; 25% were seen once. Study results and caveats: Across the age range, TCR beta diversity per million T cells fell in a roughly linear way. Investigators viewed diversity estimates from one million T cells as underestimates, the study reported.

Worth noting for this clonotype: Its antigen remains unknown.

The same data also contributed to another study, on T cells of mothers and their children.

V is TRBV12-3 or TRBV12-4 and J is TRBJ2-1; D possibly corresponds to TRBD2 (6 bases). The sequenced sample was blood. The TCR sequence derives from a girl aged 2-9 years in good health. CDR3 nucleotide sequence: TGTGCCAGCAACCCGGACGGGGGTGAGCAGTTCTTC. This codes for CASNPDGGEQFF.